This T cell receptor (beta chain) was profiled in a study of cytomegalovirus exposure and HLA in healthy donors. Germline lookup yields CDR1 SGHDN and CDR2 FVKESK. The trim removed 5 bases at V and 1 base at J, leaving 3 bases unmatched. This CDR3 region has 14 residues. The sample holds one count of this clone. What it binds is not known. The donors were part of the roughly 110-subject validation cohort, which stood apart from the roughly 680-subject first cohort. Regarding the study as a whole: According to the study, roughly 160 TCR beta chains were cytomegalovirus-associated.

Using immunoSEQ multiplex PCR, the repertoire was profiled, and TCRdb retains in-frame clones only, with some absent. The sample holds over 200,000 clones, almost 90% seen once. This receptor was obtained from a woman aged 18 to 35 in good health and CMV-seronegative. The sequencing sample was made of PBMCs. The rearrangement links TRBV14 to TRBJ2-3; the match to TRBD1 covers 7 bases. CDR3 sequence: CASSIGQGTDTQYF. The DNA of the CDR3 is TGTGCCAGCAGCATAGGACAGGGCACAGATACGCAGTATTTT.